Listed below are T cell receptor beta chains from one sample, sequenced in a study of post-analysis software for immune sequencing data. TCRdb used MiXCR to reprocess the PCR reads, holding one entry per CDR3 protein. The sample includes roughly 400,000 distinct CDR3 sequences, 35% to 45% of them seen just once. Material: blood. The receptors come from a girl aged 2 to 10 with multiple sclerosis. Each CDR3 is given with its conserved first and last residue. A D gene is named only where the DNA matches it firmly. The size field is filled for only some rows; it gives once, few, many or a size class.

abundance: few
j_gene: TRBJ2-4
v_gene: TRBV5-1
d_gene: TRBD2
CDR3aa: CASSTSGTSQNIQYF
CDR3nt: TGCGCCAGCAGCACCTCCGGGACTAGTCAAAACATTCAGTACTTC

abundance: -
j_gene: TRBJ1-4
v_gene: TRBV9
d_gene: TRBD1
CDR3aa: CASSVGTGWSEKLFF
CDR3nt: TGTGCCAGCAGCGTAGGGACAGGGTGGAGCGAAAAACTGTTTTTT

abundance: -
j_gene: TRBJ2-3
v_gene: TRBV6-2/TRBV6-3
d_gene: -
CDR3aa: CASSFAPTGISTDTQYF
CDR3nt: TGTGCCAGCAGTTTCGCCCCCACAGGGATTAGCACAGATACGCAGTATTTT

abundance: -
j_gene: TRBJ2-3
v_gene: TRBV11-2
d_gene: TRBD2
CDR3aa: CASSLDAGVADTQYF
CDR3nt: TGTGCCAGCAGCTTAGATGCGGGAGTCGCAGATACGCAGTATTTT

abundance: -
j_gene: TRBJ1-5
v_gene: TRBV7-9
d_gene: -
CDR3aa: CASSLGDQPQHF
CDR3nt: TGTGCCAGCAGCTTAGGGGATCAGCCCCAGCATTTT

abundance: few
j_gene: TRBJ1-5
v_gene: TRBV6-6
d_gene: -
CDR3aa: CASSGSHQPQHF
CDR3nt: TGTGCCAGCAGTGGCAGTCATCAGCCCCAGCATTTT

abundance: -
j_gene: TRBJ2-7
v_gene: TRBV6-2/TRBV6-3
d_gene: -
CDR3aa: CASSYSIYYEQYF
CDR3nt: TGTGCCAGCAGTTACAGCATCTACTACGAGCAGTACTTC

abundance: many
j_gene: TRBJ2-7
v_gene: TRBV20-1
d_gene: -
CDR3aa: CSAREGRGVYEQYF
CDR3nt: TGCAGTGCCCGGGAAGGCAGGGGTGTGTACGAGCAGTACTTC

abundance: few
j_gene: TRBJ2-7
v_gene: TRBV7-2
d_gene: TRBD2
CDR3aa: CASSHQAGGPAYEQYF
CDR3nt: TGTGCCAGCAGCCACCAAGCGGGAGGGCCGGCCTACGAGCAGTACTTC

abundance: once
j_gene: TRBJ1-5
v_gene: TRBV6-1
d_gene: -
CDR3aa: CASSEEQPQHF
CDR3nt: TGTGCCAGCAGTGAGGAACAGCCCCAGCATTTT

abundance: -
j_gene: TRBJ2-7
v_gene: TRBV7-3
d_gene: -
CDR3aa: CASSTHGGEQYF
CDR3nt: TGTGCCAGCAGCACCCATGGGGGCGAGCAGTACTTC

abundance: -
j_gene: TRBJ1-1
v_gene: TRBV28
d_gene: -
CDR3aa: CASSFRRTEAFF
CDR3nt: TGTGCCAGCAGTTTCAGGCGCACTGAAGCTTTCTTT

abundance: -
j_gene: TRBJ2-1
v_gene: TRBV9
d_gene: TRBD1
CDR3aa: CASSRDQDRALYNEQFF
CDR3nt: TGTGCCAGCAGCAGAGACCAAGACAGGGCCCTTTACAATGAGCAGTTCTTC

abundance: -
j_gene: TRBJ2-7
v_gene: TRBV4-1
d_gene: TRBD2
CDR3aa: CASSQESTSGSYEQYF
CDR3nt: TGCGCCAGCAGCCAAGAGTCCACTAGCGGCTCCTACGAGCAGTACTTC

abundance: once
j_gene: TRBJ1-2
v_gene: TRBV6-1
d_gene: TRBD1
CDR3aa: CASRHATGSANYGYTF
CDR3nt: TGTGCCAGCAGGCACGCGACAGGGTCAGCTAACTATGGCTACACCTTC

abundance: -
j_gene: TRBJ2-1
v_gene: TRBV20-1
d_gene: -
CDR3aa: CSAAANEQFF
CDR3nt: TGCAGCGCGGCAGCCAATGAGCAGTTCTTC

abundance: few
j_gene: TRBJ2-1
v_gene: TRBV29-1
d_gene: TRBD2
CDR3aa: CSLSRGGREYNEQFF
CDR3nt: TGCAGCCTAAGTCGGGGCGGGAGGGAATACAATGAGCAGTTCTTC

abundance: once
j_gene: TRBJ1-2
v_gene: TRBV25-1
d_gene: -
CDR3aa: CASSEYGDGYTF
CDR3nt: TGTGCCAGCAGTGAATATGGTGACGGCTACACCTTC

abundance: -
j_gene: TRBJ2-1
v_gene: TRBV7-2
d_gene: TRBD1
CDR3aa: CASSWGPGQGLRGEQFF
CDR3nt: TGTGCCAGCAGCTGGGGGCCGGGACAGGGGTTGAGAGGTGAGCAGTTCTTC

abundance: -
j_gene: TRBJ2-6
v_gene: TRBV20-1
d_gene: -
CDR3aa: CSARDGLALQSGANVLTF
CDR3nt: TGCAGTGCTAGGGACGGGCTAGCCTTACAGTCTGGGGCCAACGTCCTGACTTTC

abundance: few
j_gene: TRBJ2-1
v_gene: TRBV7-9
d_gene: -
CDR3aa: CASSLLYSVGVSSYNEQFF
CDR3nt: TGTGCCAGCAGCTTACTGTATTCAGTCGGCGTTAGCTCCTACAATGAGCAGTTCTTC

abundance: -
j_gene: TRBJ2-7
v_gene: TRBV10-3
d_gene: -
CDR3aa: CAISFRAPGDYEQYF
CDR3nt: TGTGCCATCAGCTTCAGGGCCCCAGGGGATTACGAGCAGTACTTC

abundance: -
j_gene: TRBJ2-3
v_gene: TRBV29-1
d_gene: -
CDR3aa: CSAPHVARDTQYF
CDR3nt: TGCAGCGCCCCCCACGTAGCGCGAGATACGCAGTATTTT

abundance: -
j_gene: TRBJ2-2
v_gene: TRBV4-3
d_gene: -
CDR3aa: CASSPTSTTNTGELFF
CDR3nt: TGCGCCAGCAGCCCTACCTCAACAACGAACACCGGGGAGCTGTTTTTT

abundance: -
j_gene: TRBJ2-5
v_gene: TRBV25-1
d_gene: TRBD1
CDR3aa: CASSDPTGDSYGQYF
CDR3nt: TGTGCCAGCAGTGACCCGACAGGGGACTCCTACGGGCAGTACTTC

abundance: -
j_gene: TRBJ1-1
v_gene: TRBV3-1
d_gene: -
CDR3aa: CASSQGRSGVLNTEAFF
CDR3nt: TGTGCCAGCAGCCAAGGAAGGTCAGGGGTCTTGAACACTGAAGCTTTCTTT

abundance: few
j_gene: TRBJ2-1
v_gene: TRBV6-5
d_gene: -
CDR3aa: CASSYPEQFF
CDR3nt: TGTGCCAGCAGTTACCCGGAGCAGTTCTTC

abundance: -
j_gene: TRBJ2-7
v_gene: TRBV3-1
d_gene: -
CDR3aa: CASSRQGTEQYF
CDR3nt: TGTGCCAGCAGCCGCCAGGGGACTGAGCAGTACTTC

abundance: -
j_gene: TRBJ2-7
v_gene: TRBV4-3
d_gene: TRBD1
CDR3aa: CASSQDTDRGYEQYF
CDR3nt: TGCGCCAGCAGCCAAGATACCGACAGGGGCTACGAGCAGTACTTC

abundance: -
j_gene: TRBJ2-5
v_gene: TRBV12-3/TRBV12-4
d_gene: TRBD1
CDR3aa: CASSPGTEETQYF
CDR3nt: TGTGCCAGCAGTCCCGGGACAGAAGAGACCCAGTACTTC

abundance: -
j_gene: TRBJ1-5
v_gene: TRBV3-1
d_gene: -
CDR3aa: CASSPAGGLEPQHF
CDR3nt: TGTGCCAGCAGCCCGGCAGGCGGATTGGAGCCCCAGCATTTT

abundance: -
j_gene: TRBJ2-1
v_gene: TRBV20-1
d_gene: TRBD2
CDR3aa: CSADPLAGVEINEQFF
CDR3nt: TGCAGTGCAGACCCTCTAGCGGGAGTCGAGATAAATGAGCAGTTCTTC

abundance: -
j_gene: TRBJ2-4
v_gene: TRBV28
d_gene: TRBD2
CDR3aa: CASSYPGLAKEQYF
CDR3nt: TGTGCCAGCAGTTACCCGGGACTAGCGAAGGAGCAGTACTTC

abundance: few
j_gene: TRBJ1-1
v_gene: TRBV13
d_gene: -
CDR3aa: CASSLWSGEGEAFF
CDR3nt: TGTGCCAGCAGCTTATGGTCAGGGGAGGGTGAAGCTTTCTTT

abundance: few
j_gene: TRBJ1-5
v_gene: TRBV4-1
d_gene: TRBD1
CDR3aa: CASSQWGQGDQPQHF
CDR3nt: TGCGCCAGCAGCCAATGGGGACAGGGAGATCAGCCCCAGCATTTT

abundance: -
j_gene: TRBJ2-7
v_gene: TRBV15
d_gene: -
CDR3aa: CATSRDRARYEQYF
CDR3nt: TGTGCCACCAGCAGAGATCGAGCTCGCTACGAGCAGTACTTC

abundance: -
j_gene: TRBJ2-7
v_gene: TRBV5-1
d_gene: TRBD1
CDR3aa: CASSFSRDRAISYEQYF
CDR3nt: TGCGCCAGCAGCTTTTCAAGAGACAGGGCGATCTCCTACGAGCAGTACTTC

abundance: -
j_gene: TRBJ2-3
v_gene: TRBV10-3
d_gene: -
CDR3aa: CAITARSTDTQYF
CDR3nt: TGTGCCATCACGGCTAGGAGCACAGATACGCAGTATTTT

abundance: -
j_gene: TRBJ2-1
v_gene: TRBV20-1
d_gene: -
CDR3aa: CSARNYDSFNEQFF
CDR3nt: TGCAGTGCTAGAAACTACGACAGCTTCAATGAGCAGTTCTTC

abundance: -
j_gene: TRBJ2-7
v_gene: TRBV5-1
d_gene: -
CDR3aa: CASSLDGGLSYEQYF
CDR3nt: TGCGCCAGCAGCTTGGATGGGGGACTCTCCTACGAGCAGTACTTC

abundance: -
j_gene: TRBJ1-1
v_gene: TRBV6-5
d_gene: -
CDR3aa: CASSYYGGFTEAFF
CDR3nt: TGTGCCAGCAGTTACTATGGGGGGTTCACCGAAGCTTTCTTT

abundance: -
j_gene: TRBJ2-1
v_gene: TRBV4-3
d_gene: TRBD1
CDR3aa: CASSQDGQGWMGAYNEQFF
CDR3nt: TGCGCCAGCAGCCAAGACGGACAGGGGTGGATGGGCGCCTACAATGAGCAGTTCTTC

abundance: -
j_gene: TRBJ2-1
v_gene: TRBV3-1
d_gene: -
CDR3aa: CASSQVGAGPVQFF
CDR3nt: TGTGCCAGCAGCCAAGTGGGGGCAGGCCCCGTGCAGTTCTTC

abundance: many
j_gene: TRBJ2-5
v_gene: TRBV29-1
d_gene: TRBD2
CDR3aa: CSVRLAVQQETQYF
CDR3nt: TGCAGCGTTCGACTAGCCGTTCAACAGGAGACCCAGTACTTC

abundance: -
j_gene: TRBJ2-1
v_gene: TRBV11-2
d_gene: TRBD2
CDR3aa: CAIAGGGGPYNEQFF
CDR3nt: TGTGCCATTGCGGGAGGCGGGGGTCCTTACAATGAGCAGTTCTTC

abundance: -
j_gene: TRBJ1-5
v_gene: TRBV6-2/TRBV6-3
d_gene: -
CDR3aa: CASSYSIKVQPQHF
CDR3nt: TGTGCCAGCAGTTACAGCATTAAAGTGCAGCCCCAGCATTTT